The clone carrying this T cell receptor beta chain has at least ten counts. Its antigen remains unidentified. RNA transcripts gave rise to amplified TCR beta CDR3 regions. The HTBI primer set was used in a first-round RT-PCR of the TCR CDR3. TCRdb independently ran MiXCR on the multiplex PCR reads; one entry per CDR3 protein. Among around 580,000 distinct CDR3 sequences listed, more than 45% were seen once. The sample belongs to a study of T cells in Graves' hyperthyroidism and ophthalmopathy. Uncontrolled infection, other autoimmune disease, pregnancy or lactation disqualified patients from enrolment. General study results and limits: Ophthalmopathy was told apart from stable hyperthyroidism by a 13 V-J model.

The germline gives CDR1 MNHEY, CDR2 SVGAGI. CDR3 length: 14 amino acids. Between the trimmed V and J ends, which lost 6 bases and 1 base, there was a span of 12 bases. The sequenced sample was peripheral blood or thyroid tissue (not recorded which). This clonotype was sampled from a woman under 30 with Graves' hyperthyroidism. The V and J genes are TRBV6-5 and TRBJ1-1, with D possibly matching TRBD1 (5 bases). The CDR3 here is CASRRTRTNTEAFF. The CDR3 coding sequence is TGTGCCAGCAGGAGGACACGAACGAACACTGAAGCTTTCTTT.